This T cell receptor (beta chain) was recorded in a study of cytomegalovirus exposure and HLA in healthy donors. Study details: Of the donors genotyped, approximately 410 in all, about 80% fell in the Caucasian-associated ancestry cluster. Study-wide findings and caveats: Owing to their indistinguishability, certain V segments, notably TRBV6-2 and TRBV6-3, were excluded. Rare TCR sequences predominated, though certain public TCRs were found in many donors. In a later analysis, CMV-associated beta chains were mostly HLA-associated, it appeared.

The table lists this clone with a few counts. Its antigen is unidentified. With 8 bases clipped from V and 9 bases from J, the junction kept 9 bases outside the gene matches. This CDR3 contains 13 residues. The V gene's germline CDR1 is SNHLY and CDR2 FYNNEI. Both 60 Vbeta primers and 13 Jbeta primers went into the PCR. The method was immunoSEQ multiplex PCR; TCRdb's version includes in-frame clones alone and lacks a portion of them. The sample contains roughly 140,000 clones, less than 85% of which appear only once. The chain links TRBV2 to TRBJ2-1, with TRBD1 matching 8 bases. The sequencing sample was made of PBMCs. The receptor comes from a man aged 50 or older in good health and CMV-seropositive. Here the CDR3 DNA reads TGTGCCAGCTCTCGGACAGGGTTCGGTGAGCAGTTCTTC. Its protein product is CASSRTGFGEQFF.